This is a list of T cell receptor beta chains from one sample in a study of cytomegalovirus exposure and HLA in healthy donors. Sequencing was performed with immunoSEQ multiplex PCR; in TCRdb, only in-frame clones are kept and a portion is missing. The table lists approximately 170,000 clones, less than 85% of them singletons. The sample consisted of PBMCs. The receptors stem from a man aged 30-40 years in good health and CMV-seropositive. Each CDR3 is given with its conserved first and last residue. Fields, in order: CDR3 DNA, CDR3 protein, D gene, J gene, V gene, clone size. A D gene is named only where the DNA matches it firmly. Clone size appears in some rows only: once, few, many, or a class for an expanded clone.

cdr3_nt: TGTGCCAGTAGTATAGAAACGGGTTTGGTCGGGGAGCTGTTTTTT
cdr3_aa: CASSIETGLVGELFF
d_call: NA
j_call: TRBJ2-2
v_call: TRBV19
clone_size: few

cdr3_nt: TGTGCCAGCAAACAGGAGAACACATATGGCTACACCTTC
cdr3_aa: CASKQENTYGYTF
d_call: NA
j_call: TRBJ1-2
v_call: TRBV6-5
clone_size: NA

cdr3_nt: TGTGCCAGCAGCTCCGGGGGGGCCGGGAACACCGGGGAGCTGTTTTTT
cdr3_aa: CASSSGGAGNTGELFF
d_call: TRBD2
j_call: TRBJ2-2
v_call: TRBV11-1
clone_size: NA

cdr3_nt: TGCGCCAGCAGCCAACTAGCGGGAGAAGAGACCCAGTACTTC
cdr3_aa: CASSQLAGEETQYF
d_call: TRBD2
j_call: TRBJ2-5
v_call: TRBV5-1
clone_size: NA

cdr3_nt: TGTTCCAGCAGCTCCGCCCCAGGGTCGTGGAACACTGAAGCTTTCTTT
cdr3_aa: CSSSSAPGSWNTEAFF
d_call: NA
j_call: TRBJ1-1
v_call: TRBV7-9
clone_size: NA

cdr3_nt: TGTGCCAGCAGTCCCCCTGGGAGGGGAAAACTGTTTTTT
cdr3_aa: CASSPPGRGKLFF
d_call: NA
j_call: TRBJ1-4
v_call: TRBV27
clone_size: NA

cdr3_nt: TGTGCCAGCAAACAGGAGTATAACTATGGCTACACCTTC
cdr3_aa: CASKQEYNYGYTF
d_call: NA
j_call: TRBJ1-2
v_call: TRBV6-1
clone_size: NA

cdr3_nt: TGTGCCAGCAGTAAAGGACTAAACAATGAGCAGTTCTTC
cdr3_aa: CASSKGLNNEQFF
d_call: NA
j_call: TRBJ2-1
v_call: TRBV2
clone_size: once

cdr3_nt: TGTGCCTGGAGTGTACCTCCCATCCCTAGCTACACCTTC
cdr3_aa: CAWSVPPIPSYTF
d_call: NA
j_call: TRBJ1-2
v_call: TRBV30
clone_size: NA

cdr3_nt: TGTGCCAGCAGCGTACAGGGCCCTAAGTACTTC
cdr3_aa: CASSVQGPKYF
d_call: NA
j_call: TRBJ2-5
v_call: TRBV7-9
clone_size: NA

cdr3_nt: TGTGCCAGCCAGGGAGGTCTCAATCAGCCCCAGCATTTT
cdr3_aa: CASQGGLNQPQHF
d_call: NA
j_call: TRBJ1-5
v_call: TRBV19
clone_size: NA

cdr3_nt: TGTGCCAGCAGCCTCGGAGGAGGTTTAGAGACCCAGTACTTC
cdr3_aa: CASSLGGGLETQYF
d_call: NA
j_call: TRBJ2-5
v_call: TRBV5-6
clone_size: once

cdr3_nt: TGTGCCAGTACCCCTGGGGGACAGGGGCGCTCTGGGGCCAACGTCCTGACTTTC
cdr3_aa: CASTPGGQGRSGANVLTF
d_call: TRBD1
j_call: TRBJ2-6
v_call: TRBV19
clone_size: NA

cdr3_nt: TGTGCCAGCAGGGGAGGTGTCCTCTATGGCTACACCTTC
cdr3_aa: CASRGGVLYGYTF
d_call: NA
j_call: TRBJ1-2
v_call: TRBV5-6
clone_size: few

cdr3_nt: TGTGCCAGCAGTTTAGCGGGGGGAGGGGATACGCAGTATTTT
cdr3_aa: CASSLAGGGDTQYF
d_call: TRBD2
j_call: TRBJ2-3
v_call: TRBV6-5
clone_size: NA

cdr3_nt: TGTGCCAGCAGCTTCCATACCGGAACTAACTACGAGCAGTACTTC
cdr3_aa: CASSFHTGTNYEQYF
d_call: NA
j_call: TRBJ2-7
v_call: TRBV11-2
clone_size: NA

cdr3_nt: TGCGCCAGCTCGATCGGGGCAGGGGAAACCGGGGAGCTGTTTTTT
cdr3_aa: CASSIGAGETGELFF
d_call: NA
j_call: TRBJ2-2
v_call: TRBV5-1
clone_size: NA

cdr3_nt: TGTGCCAGCAGCTTACGCGGGAGGCAATACGAGCAGTACTTC
cdr3_aa: CASSLRGRQYEQYF
d_call: TRBD2
j_call: TRBJ2-7
v_call: TRBV11-2
clone_size: NA

cdr3_nt: TGTGCCAGCAGCTTTAGGTCTAGCGGGGGTCACGAGCAGTACTTC
cdr3_aa: CASSFRSSGGHEQYF
d_call: TRBD2
j_call: TRBJ2-7
v_call: TRBV5-5
clone_size: few

cdr3_nt: TGTGCCAGTAGTCCCGAACTAGCGGGAGGGTGGTCGGATACGCAGTATTTT
cdr3_aa: CASSPELAGGWSDTQYF
d_call: TRBD2
j_call: TRBJ2-3
v_call: TRBV19
clone_size: NA

cdr3_nt: TGTGCCAGCAGCTTATTTCCGGCTAGCGGGAAGTCCTACGAGCAGTACTTC
cdr3_aa: CASSLFPASGKSYEQYF
d_call: TRBD2
j_call: TRBJ2-7
v_call: TRBV7-3
clone_size: NA

cdr3_nt: TGTGCCAGCAGTTACGCGGATACTGAAGCTTTCTTT
cdr3_aa: CASSYADTEAFF
d_call: NA
j_call: TRBJ1-1
v_call: TRBV6-6
clone_size: NA

cdr3_nt: TGTGCCACCAGGACTAGCGGGAGTGGGGGACCTAGCACAGATACGCAGTATTTT
cdr3_aa: CATRTSGSGGPSTDTQYF
d_call: TRBD2
j_call: TRBJ2-3
v_call: TRBV10-3
clone_size: NA

cdr3_nt: TGTGCCAGCAGACGTTCCCGGGACACTAATCAGCCCCAGCATTTT
cdr3_aa: CASRRSRDTNQPQHF
d_call: NA
j_call: TRBJ1-5
v_call: TRBV6-5
clone_size: NA

cdr3_nt: TGTGCCAGCAGCCAAGATGGGGGGTGGGAGGGCTCCTACGAGCAGTACTTC
cdr3_aa: CASSQDGGWEGSYEQYF
d_call: TRBD2
j_call: TRBJ2-7
v_call: TRBV4-2
clone_size: NA

cdr3_nt: TGTGCCAGCAGCGTTGGATTAAGTGGGGGGTCATACCAAGAGACCCAGTACTTC
cdr3_aa: CASSVGLSGGSYQETQYF
d_call: NA
j_call: TRBJ2-5
v_call: TRBV9
clone_size: NA

cdr3_nt: TGTGCCAGTAGTCCTGGGACAGGGGGAGCCTATGGCTACACCTTC
cdr3_aa: CASSPGTGGAYGYTF
d_call: TRBD1
j_call: TRBJ1-2
v_call: TRBV19
clone_size: NA

cdr3_nt: TGTGCCAGCAGCTTGGTTCAGTACGAGCAGTACTTC
cdr3_aa: CASSLVQYEQYF
d_call: NA
j_call: TRBJ2-7
v_call: TRBV7-8
clone_size: NA

cdr3_nt: TGTGCCAGCAGTGAGAGGAACACTGAAGCTTTCTTT
cdr3_aa: CASSERNTEAFF
d_call: NA
j_call: TRBJ1-1
v_call: TRBV25-1
clone_size: NA

cdr3_nt: TGTGCCACCGGAGGTGGCGGGAGCTCCTACGAGCAGTACTTC
cdr3_aa: CATGGGGSSYEQYF
d_call: TRBD2
j_call: TRBJ2-7
v_call: TRBV15
clone_size: NA

cdr3_nt: TGTGCCAGCAGTGACCCTGGGACAGCCACAGATACGCAGTATTTT
cdr3_aa: CASSDPGTATDTQYF
d_call: TRBD1
j_call: TRBJ2-3
v_call: TRBV6-4
clone_size: NA

cdr3_nt: TGTGCCAGCAGCTTAAGGTGGCCAGGGTCTATGAACACTGAAGCTTTCTTT
cdr3_aa: CASSLRWPGSMNTEAFF
d_call: NA
j_call: TRBJ1-1
v_call: TRBV7-2
clone_size: NA

cdr3_nt: TGTGCCAGCTCCATGGCAGAAACAACTAATGAAAAACTGTTTTTT
cdr3_aa: CASSMAETTNEKLFF
d_call: NA
j_call: TRBJ1-4
v_call: TRBV18
clone_size: NA

cdr3_nt: TGTGCCAGCTCACCACCGGGCAATGGTCGTGAAAAACTGTTTTTT
cdr3_aa: CASSPPGNGREKLFF
d_call: NA
j_call: TRBJ1-4
v_call: TRBV18
clone_size: NA

cdr3_nt: TGTGCCAGCAGTTGGGGCGGGAGGAGCTACGAGCAGTACTTC
cdr3_aa: CASSWGGRSYEQYF
d_call: TRBD2
j_call: TRBJ2-7
v_call: TRBV28
clone_size: NA

cdr3_nt: TGCGCCAGCAGCTTGGGGCAGGGGGCGGCAGATACGCAGTATTTT
cdr3_aa: CASSLGQGAADTQYF
d_call: TRBD1
j_call: TRBJ2-3
v_call: TRBV5-1
clone_size: once

cdr3_nt: TGTGCCAGCAGTTTAAGCCCAAGTGAGCAGTTCTTC
cdr3_aa: CASSLSPSEQFF
d_call: NA
j_call: TRBJ2-1
v_call: TRBV28
clone_size: NA

cdr3_nt: TGCGCCAGCAGCCCAGGGACTTCAAATGAGCAGTTCTTC
cdr3_aa: CASSPGTSNEQFF
d_call: NA
j_call: TRBJ2-1
v_call: TRBV5-1
clone_size: NA

cdr3_nt: TGTGCCAGCAGTTTTGGGCAGTCCTATGGCTACACCTTC
cdr3_aa: CASSFGQSYGYTF
d_call: NA
j_call: TRBJ1-2
v_call: TRBV27
clone_size: NA

cdr3_nt: TGTGCCAGCAGGACAGGTTCTGGAAACACCATATATTTT
cdr3_aa: CASRTGSGNTIYF
d_call: NA
j_call: TRBJ1-3
v_call: TRBV7-8
clone_size: NA

cdr3_nt: TGTGCCAGCGCTAGGACTAGCGGCAACTACAATGAGCAGTTCTTC
cdr3_aa: CASARTSGNYNEQFF
d_call: TRBD2
j_call: TRBJ2-1
v_call: TRBV25-1
clone_size: NA

cdr3_nt: TGTGCCAGCAGCTTAGCGGGACTAGCGGGAGAGCAGTTCTTC
cdr3_aa: CASSLAGLAGEQFF
d_call: TRBD2
j_call: TRBJ2-1
v_call: TRBV7-3
clone_size: NA

cdr3_nt: TGTGCCAGCTCACTTTCACAGGGGCGAGCTTTCTTT
cdr3_aa: CASSLSQGRAFF
d_call: TRBD1
j_call: TRBJ1-1
v_call: TRBV18
clone_size: few

cdr3_nt: TGTGCCTGGACCCCCTTGAGACGGGAGGGGCACACAGATACGCAGTATTTT
cdr3_aa: CAWTPLRREGHTDTQYF
d_call: TRBD2
j_call: TRBJ2-3
v_call: TRBV30
clone_size: NA

cdr3_nt: TGTGCCAGCAGTTACCTAGGGACTAGCGGGAGTTACGAGCGGTACTTC
cdr3_aa: CASSYLGTSGSYERYF
d_call: TRBD2
j_call: TRBJ2-7
v_call: TRBV27
clone_size: NA

cdr3_nt: TGTGCCAGCAGCCAAAGCTCCGGGGAGCTGTTTTTT
cdr3_aa: CASSQSSGELFF
d_call: NA
j_call: TRBJ2-2
v_call: TRBV14
clone_size: NA

cdr3_nt: TGTGCCAGCAGTGCCCTTAGCGGGAGCTACGAGCAGTACTTC
cdr3_aa: CASSALSGSYEQYF
d_call: TRBD2
j_call: TRBJ2-7
v_call: TRBV6-5
clone_size: NA

cdr3_nt: TGTGCCAGCAGCTCACAGGGCCCAGATACGCAGTATTTT
cdr3_aa: CASSSQGPDTQYF
d_call: NA
j_call: TRBJ2-3
v_call: TRBV7-9
clone_size: NA

cdr3_nt: TGTGCCAGCAGTTACGGGGGGGGCTCCTACGAGCAGTACTTC
cdr3_aa: CASSYGGGSYEQYF
d_call: TRBD2
j_call: TRBJ2-7
v_call: TRBV6-6
clone_size: NA

cdr3_nt: TGTGCCAGTAGTACCCCGGACCAAGAGACCCAGTACTTC
cdr3_aa: CASSTPDQETQYF
d_call: NA
j_call: TRBJ2-5
v_call: TRBV19
clone_size: NA

cdr3_nt: TGTGCCAGCAGTGAATCCCCCGGGGATGGGGCCAACGTCCTGACTTTC
cdr3_aa: CASSESPGDGANVLTF
d_call: NA
j_call: TRBJ2-6
v_call: TRBV25-1
clone_size: NA

cdr3_nt: TGTGCCAGCAGTTACTCCCAGGGCCTGGACCAGTACTTC
cdr3_aa: CASSYSQGLDQYF
d_call: NA
j_call: TRBJ2-5
v_call: TRBV6-5
clone_size: NA

cdr3_nt: TGTGCCAGCTTATCCCGACAGGGGGGCCTTTTGAACACTGAAGCTTTCTTT
cdr3_aa: CASLSRQGGLLNTEAFF
d_call: TRBD1
j_call: TRBJ1-1
v_call: TRBV9
clone_size: NA

cdr3_nt: TGTGCCAGCAGTTTAGCTATGTGGGATACGCAGTATTTT
cdr3_aa: CASSLAMWDTQYF
d_call: NA
j_call: TRBJ2-3
v_call: TRBV27
clone_size: NA

cdr3_nt: TGTGCCAGCAGCTTTACAAGCTCTGGAAACACCATATATTTT
cdr3_aa: CASSFTSSGNTIYF
d_call: NA
j_call: TRBJ1-3
v_call: TRBV7-8
clone_size: NA

cdr3_nt: TGTGCCAGCAGCTTTAACAGGGTAGTGGGTACTGAAGCTTTCTTT
cdr3_aa: CASSFNRVVGTEAFF
d_call: NA
j_call: TRBJ1-1
v_call: TRBV11-2
clone_size: NA

cdr3_nt: TGTGCCAGCAGTGACCAGGGGTGGCGTACTGAAGCTTTCTTT
cdr3_aa: CASSDQGWRTEAFF
d_call: NA
j_call: TRBJ1-1
v_call: TRBV2
clone_size: NA

cdr3_nt: TGTGCCAGTACGGACAGAATCAATGAAAAACTGTTTTTT
cdr3_aa: CASTDRINEKLFF
d_call: NA
j_call: TRBJ1-4
v_call: TRBV19
clone_size: NA

cdr3_nt: TGCAGCGTGGGACTAGGGTTGGCCACTGAAGCTTTCTTT
cdr3_aa: CSVGLGLATEAFF
d_call: NA
j_call: TRBJ1-1
v_call: TRBV29-1
clone_size: few

cdr3_nt: TGTGCCAGCAGCCCCGGACTAGCGGACAATGAGCAGTTCTTC
cdr3_aa: CASSPGLADNEQFF
d_call: TRBD2
j_call: TRBJ2-1
v_call: TRBV7-3
clone_size: NA